This TCR beta chain was sequenced in a study of CD8+ T cells in alopecia areata. About the research overall: Administration of oral tofacitinib to treated patients was at 5 to 10 mg twice daily. Tofacitinib lasted 6 to 18 months, then 6 months off drug.

Details on this clone: Its antigen is as yet unknown.

The authors extracted RNA and reverse transcribed it into cDNA as the sequencing template. Clones were read by immunoSEQ multiplex PCR, and TCRdb kept only the in-frame ones, dropping some. The profile shows roughly 100,000 clones, 50% to 60% of them singletons. The CDR3 runs to 15 residues. Germline loops: CDR1 MNHNS, CDR2 SASEGT. V lost 4 bases, J lost 4 bases, and 16 bases lay in between. Study outcomes and limitations: There were many expanded lesional clones persisting in scalp and blood during tofacitinib.

Treatment specified: oral pan-JAK inhibitor, 5-10 mg twice daily. J is TRBJ1-1 and V is TRBV6-1, with D tentatively TRBD1 (5 bases). This receptor was taken from a human donor with alopecia areata. The sequencing used CD8+ T cells sorted from blood, collected between weeks 55 and 65, from a patient treated with tofacitinib. For the CDR3, the DNA is TGTGCCAGCAGTGGTAGGGAGGAGAGGGGCACTGAAGCTTTCTTT. This gives the protein CASSGREERGTEAFF.